This T cell receptor (beta chain) came from a study of cytomegalovirus exposure and HLA in healthy donors. Study details: From HLA-typed donors, an early data release held 70 million to 100 million unique TCRs.

Per the germline V gene, CDR1 is WNHNN and CDR2 is SYGVQD (reference sequence). J lost 4 bases, V lost 0 bases, and 5 bases had no gene match. CDR3 length: 16 residues. As for this clone: Its target is unknown.

Study-wide results and limits: Earlier results showed most TCR beta V segments being productive about 87% or about 30% of the time. The CMV antigen specificity of three CMV-associated chains was confirmed through in vitro analysis.

PCR used 60 Vbeta primers and 13 Jbeta primers. Generated by immunoSEQ multiplex PCR, the TCRdb table keeps only in-frame clones and is missing some. The table has about 150,000 clones, around 80% seen once; the top ten hold roughly 14%. This chain links TRBV10-1 with TRBJ2-3; TRBD2 matches at 9 bases. This clonotype was obtained from a woman aged 35 to 49 in good health and CMV-seronegative. The sample taken for sequencing was PBMCs. The chain's CDR3 is CASSESKREDADTQYF. The CDR3 DNA reads as TGCGCCAGCAGTGAGTCTAAGCGGGAGGACGCAGATACGCAGTATTTT.